The 26 T cell receptor beta chains presented below share a single source sample, sequenced in a study of T cell responses to AZD1222 COVID-19 vaccine. Repertoires were generated with immunoSEQ multiplex PCR, while TCRdb's copy carries only in-frame clones and drops some. Among about 150,000 clones, 92% were seen once, and the ten largest hold approximately 3.5%. The sequencing used peripheral blood, collected 28 days after the second AZD1222 dose. The source of these receptors is an adult who received the AZD1222 COVID-19 vaccine.

V gene TRBV7-9 combines with J gene TRBJ1-3, with 8 bases fitting TRBD1. V shed 3 bases and J 10 bases; nucleotides not matched to a gene: 2. Germline lookup yields CDR1 SEHNR and CDR2 FQNEAQ (reference sequence). The CDR3 spans 12 residues. The chain's CDR3 is CASSFGQGTIYF. The DNA for the CDR3 is TGTGCCAGCAGCTTTGGACAGGGTACCATATATTTT. The whole variable domain, remainder taken from reference TRBV7-9 and TRBJ1-3, is DTGVSQNPRHKITKRGQNVTFRCDPISEHNRLYWYRQTLGQGPEFLTYFQNEAQLEKSRLLSDRFSAERPKGSFSTLEIQRTEQGDSAMYLCASSFGQGTIYFGEGSWLTVV.

In this sample, this clone turned up a few times. The chain has TRBV21-1 and TRBJ1-5; the table's D call TRBD1 went unverified against the DNA. TRBV21-1 is given as a pseudogene. The CDR3 sequence is 18 residues long. As DNA, the CDR3 is TGTGCCAGCAGCAAAGGTGGGGTGGGACAGGACCCTAATCAGCCCCAGCATTTT. Translation: CASSKGGVGQDPNQPQHF.

The V gene is TRBV5-1, the J gene TRBJ1-1; D is unclear. The germline gives CDR1 SGHRS, CDR2 YFSETQ. V shed 2 bases and J shed 4 bases, with 12 bases lying between them. There are 14 residues in the CDR3. The CDR3 DNA is TGCGCCAGCAGCTTACAGTCACCCTTCACTGAAGCTTTCTTT. Its protein product is CASSLQSPFTEAFF.

The chain has TRBV13 and TRBJ1-4; D unclear. Germline V gene data show CDR1 as PRHDT and CDR2 as FYEKMQ (reference sequence). Trimming left V 0 bases short and J 8 bases short, with 7 bases between. The CDR3 runs to 13 residues. CDR3 loop: CASSLGRGEKLFF. In DNA, the CDR3 is TGTGCCAGCAGCTTAGGTCGTGGGGAAAAACTGTTTTTT.

This clone was detected once. V gene TRBV9 combines with J gene TRBJ2-7; 7 bases are shared with TRBD2. J gave up 0 bases and V 1 base, and 4 bases lay outside the gene matches. CDR1 is SGDLS, CDR2 YYNGEE, per germline. The CDR3 extends over 15 amino acids. CDR3 sequence (DNA): TGTGCCAGCAGCGTAAGCGGGGTAAGCTCCTACGAGCAGTACTTC. This encodes CASSVSGVSSYEQYF.

This chain joins TRBV6-1 and TRBJ2-7; 8 bases line up with TRBD2. The CDR3 contains 14 residues. Trimming removed 2 bases from V and 5 bases from J; junction bases left unmatched: 5. The germline V gene encodes CDR1 MNHNS and CDR2 SASEGT. The CDR3 region has the DNA TGTGCCAGCAGTGAAACGGGGGGGTTCGACGAGCAGTACTTC. It yields the protein CASSETGGFDEQYF.

As for this clone: One junction end does not reproduce the germline sequence, and a read error may be involved. The chain links TRBV7-7 to TRBJ2-6; tentative D call: TRBD1 (5 bases). Germline CDR1 SSHAT, CDR2 FNYEAQ (reference sequence). The CDR3 is made up of 16 amino acids. Here the CDR3 reads CASSLQPGPGANVLTF. CDR3 coding DNA: TGTGCTAGCAGCTTACAGCCAGGGCCTGGGGCCAACGTCCTGACTTTC.

The chain recombines TRBV3-1 (or the pseudogene TRBV3-2) with TRBJ1-2; a possible D gene is TRBD1 (5 bases). CDR3 size: 10 residues. The V gene lost 8 bases and the J gene lost 7 bases, with 8 bases spanning the gap. Germline loops: CDR1 LGHDT, CDR2 YNNKEL (reference sequence). The CDR3, as DNA: TGTGCCAGCGGGGGGTCTGGCTACACCTTC. Protein sequence: CASGGSGYTF.

In its sample, this clone was seen once. DNA of the CDR3: TGTGCCAGCAGTTTATCAAATACGAGGCGGCGGCACACTGAAGCTTTCTTT. Protein: CASSLSNTRRRHTEAFF. The rearrangement joins TRBV27 to TRBJ1-1, with D hard to call. Trimming took 0 bases from V and 3 from J, leaving 17 bases between them. CDR3 size: 17 residues. CDR1 and CDR2 from the germline V gene are MNHEY and SMNVEV (reference sequence).

This clone was observed once. J is TRBJ2-3 and V is TRBV23-1; 7 bases are shared with TRBD1. TRBV23-1 is an ORF, with its function uncertain. With V trimmed by 3 bases and J by 2 bases, 2 bases remained unmatched. The CDR3 covers 14 residues. DNA of the CDR3: TGCGCCAGCAGTCACGGACAGGTCACAGATACGCAGTATTTT. It translates to CASSHGQVTDTQYF.

This chain connects TRBV30 to TRBJ1-2; tentatively, D is TRBD1 (5 bases). The CDR3 extends over 16 amino acids. Deletions cut 5 bases from V and 4 bases from J, with 23 bases between. Per the germline V gene, CDR1 is GTSNPN and CDR2 is SVGIG (reference sequence). The CDR3 bases are TGTGCCTGGTCGGGGCCCGGCCAGCTAACAATCTATGGCTACACCTTC. This encodes CAWSGPGQLTIYGYTF.

This clone showed up just a few times. The chain links TRBV29-1 to TRBJ1-1; possibly TRBD1 for D (5 bases). With 0 bases removed from V and 10 bases from J, the gap between germline ends came to 12 bases. The CDR3 is 12 amino acids. Germline CDR1 is SQVTM and CDR2 is ANQGSEA. CDR3 amino acids: CSVEDPGGGAFF. DNA of the CDR3: TGCAGCGTTGAAGATCCCGGGGGTGGAGCTTTCTTT.

The genes are TRBV6-2 or TRBV6-3 and TRBJ1-2; D may be TRBD1 (5 bases). Germline CDR1 and CDR2: MNHEY and SVGEGT. The CDR3 totals 16 residues. V lost 2 bases, J lost 2 bases, and 15 bases lay in between. DNA for the CDR3: TGTGCCAGCAGTTACAGGAATACTTGGGGGAACTATGGCTACACCTTC. This codes for CASSYRNTWGNYGYTF.

CDR3 in amino acids: CASSWGRGSNSPLHF. In DNA, the CDR3 is TGTGCCAGCAGTTGGGGTAGGGGGTCGAATTCACCCCTCCACTTT. V and J are TRBV28 and TRBJ1-6, with a weak D call TRBD1 (6 bases). The CDR3 runs 15 residues. Germline loops: CDR1 MDHEN, CDR2 SYDVKM. Trimming removed 4 bases at V and 7 bases at J, with 14 bases between.

The V and J genes are TRBV30 and TRBJ2-3, with 7 bases fitting TRBD1. This CDR3 is built from 13 residues. The ends lost 2 bases at V and 4 bases at J; junction bases unmatched: 3. CDR1 and CDR2 (germline): GTSNPN, SVGIG (reference sequence). Here the CDR3 DNA reads TGTGCCTGGAGTCGGCAGGGGGCAGATACGCAGTATTTT. Translation gives CAWSRQGADTQYF.

This clone was picked up one time. The chain joins TRBV9 to TRBJ2-3, with D perhaps matching TRBD1 or TRBD2 (6 bases each). The length of the CDR3 is 11 residues. Trimming took off 9 bases at V and 6 bases at J, with 11 bases between the two ends. Germline V gives CDR1 SGDLS, CDR2 YYNGEE. For the CDR3, the DNA is TGTGCCACGGGGGCTGGGGATACGCAGTATTTT. This translates into CATGAGDTQYF.

The V call is TRBV11-2, the J call TRBJ1-3, with D uncertain. Germline-derived CDR1 and CDR2 are SGHAT and FQNNGV. There are 14 residues in the CDR3. Between the trimmed V and J ends, which lost 5 bases and 4 bases, there was a span of 12 bases. CDR3 in DNA: TGTGCCAGCAGCCCCACCCATGGGGGAAACACCATATATTTT. Amino acids: CASSPTHGGNTIYF. Full variable domain (missing parts from reference TRBV11-2 and TRBJ1-3): EAGVAQSPRYKIIEKRQSVAFWCNPISGHATLYWYQQILGQGPKLLIQFQNNGVVDDSQLPKDRFSAERLKGVDSTLKIQPAKLEDSAVYLCASSPTHGGNTIYFGEGSWLTVV.

This clone occurred a few times. The CDR3 sequence is CASSANQGAEGYTF. The CDR3 coding sequence is TGCGCCAGCAGCGCAAACCAGGGGGCTGAAGGCTACACCTTC. The chain uses TRBV5-1 and TRBJ1-2, with 8 bases identical to TRBD1. After removal of 4 bases from V and 8 bases from J, the junction contained 10 bases not matched to a gene. The CDR3 contains 14 residues. Germline values: CDR1 SGHRS, CDR2 YFSETQ.

V is TRBV11-2 and J is TRBJ1-5; no clear D. This CDR3 contains 14 residues. Trimming pared 1 base from V and 3 bases from J, leaving 7 bases between. Germline V lookup: CDR1 SGHAT, CDR2 FQNNGV. In DNA, the CDR3 is TGTGCCAGCAGCTTAGTAGGCCTCAATCAGCCCCAGCATTTT. Translating gives CASSLVGLNQPQHF.

The V gene is TRBV11-3, the J gene TRBJ2-2; 14 bases match TRBD2. V dropped 1 base and J dropped 5; count of bases not matched to a gene: 0. The CDR3 runs 16 residues. The V gene's germline CDR1 is SGHNT and CDR2 YENEEA. The CDR3 DNA reads as TGTGCCAGCAGCTTAGGACTAGCGGGAGGGACCGGGGAGCTGTTTTTT. It encodes CASSLGLAGGTGELFF.

The chain employs TRBV6-5 and TRBJ1-1, with TRBD1 as a possible D gene (5 bases). The CDR3 spans 14 residues. V lost 7 bases to trimming and J lost 0 bases, with 12 bases between them. Germline CDR1 and CDR2: MNHEY and SVGAGI. CDR3 in amino acids: CASNPGPMNTEAFF. CDR3 bases: TGTGCCAGCAATCCGGGACCGATGAACACTGAAGCTTTCTTT.

The rearrangement uses TRBV29-1 and TRBJ2-1, with 11 positions matching TRBD2. The CDR3 runs to 12 residues. V lost 7 bases to trimming and J lost 7 bases; unmatched junction nucleotides: 3. Per the germline V gene, CDR1 is SQVTM and CDR2 is ANQGSEA. The CDR3 here is CSGRTSGNEQFF. CDR3 nucleotide sequence: TGCAGCGGTCGGACTAGCGGGAATGAGCAGTTCTTC.

The chain couples TRBV27 to TRBJ1-1; D remains unclear. CDR3 size: 15 residues. The V end was cut by 5 bases, the J end by 1 base, with 14 bases between. Germline loops: CDR1 MNHEY, CDR2 SMNVEV (reference sequence). Written as DNA, the CDR3 is TGTGCCAGCAGTACTCAATGGAGTGGGAACACTGAAGCTTTCTTT. It encodes CASSTQWSGNTEAFF.

The rearrangement uses TRBV30 and TRBJ1-6; no firm D call. CDR1 and CDR2 from the germline V gene are GTSNPN and SVGIG (reference sequence). The CDR3 sequence is 12 residues long. V was shortened by 5 bases and J by 8 bases, with 10 bases between the two germline ends. The CDR3 coding sequence is TGTGCCTGGGGGAGGGATTATTCACCCCTCCACTTT. Translated, it gives CAWGRDYSPLHF.

For the CDR3, the DNA is TGTGCCAGCAGTAAGATTACAGGGTACACTGAAGCTTTCTTT. Its translation is CASSKITGYTEAFF. The V gene is TRBV2, the J gene TRBJ1-1; tentative D call: TRBD1 (6 bases). Germline CDR1 and CDR2: SNHLY and FYNNEI. Trimming took 5 bases from V and 3 from J, leaving 13 bases between them. CDR3 length: 14 residues.

The V and J genes are TRBV28 and TRBJ1-4; 8 bases map to TRBD1. After removal of 5 bases from V and 8 bases from J, the junction contained 13 bases not matched to a gene. CDR3 length equals 16 residues. Per the germline V gene, CDR1 is MDHEN and CDR2 is SYDVKM. CDR3 DNA: TGTGCCAGCAGTAGACTCCAGGGGGCGGGTTGGGAAAAACTGTTTTTT. It specifies CASSRLQGAGWEKLFF.